The 2 T cell receptor beta chains given below trace back to one sample, sequenced in a study of blood T cell repertoires in COVID-19. Using immunoSEQ multiplex PCR, the repertoire was profiled, and TCRdb retains in-frame clones only, with some absent. Among roughly 120,000 clones, roughly nine tenths were seen once, and the ten largest hold over 7%. Sample: peripheral blood. The receptors shown here come from a human donor in a cohort sampled during active COVID-19.

This chain connects TRBV3-1 (or the pseudogene TRBV3-2) to TRBJ2-5, with a possible D match to TRBD2 (6 bases). The CDR3 has 16 residues. The germline V gene encodes CDR1 LGHDT and CDR2 YNNKEL (reference sequence). Trimming removed 3 bases at V and 1 base at J, with 15 bases between. The CDR3: CASSQRGSGAQETQYF. The CDR3 bases are TGTGCCAGCAGCCAGAGGGGTAGCGGAGCCCAAGAGACCCAGTACTTC.

This clone showed up many times. CDR3 DNA: TGTGCCAGCAGCCCCCACCCGGGGAACTACGAGCAGTACTTC. Translating gives CASSPHPGNYEQYF. The J gene is TRBJ2-7, the V gene TRBV3-1 (or the pseudogene TRBV3-2); a weak D match, TRBD2 (5 bases). The germline V gene encodes CDR1 LGHDT and CDR2 YNNKEL (reference sequence). The CDR3 length is 14 residues. V shed 4 bases and J shed 3 bases, with 13 bases lying between them.